A selection of T cell receptor beta chains follows, all from one sample in a study of molecular identifiers for immune sequencing clone quantification. Each CDR3 protein is one row after TCRdb ran MiXCR on the PCR reads. The table lists 50,000 to 70,000 distinct CDR3 sequences, less than 20% of them singletons. Sequencing was done on a sample of naive CD8+ T cells from blood, with Jurkat cell RNA spiked in. The receptors come from a human donor in good health. Some libraries in this study had Jurkat cell RNA spiked in. The CDR3 runs from the conserved cysteine through the conserved F or W. The order of the fields is D gene, clone size, V gene, J gene, CDR3 protein, CDR3 DNA. The D gene is left open where the match is weak. Clone size is not always given. Where it is, it says once, few, many or a class for expanded clones.

NA	NA	TRBV28	TRBJ1-2	CASRSRVFIYGYTF	TGTGCCAGCAGGTCCAGGGTTTTCATCTATGGCTACACCTTC
TRBD2	NA	TRBV27	TRBJ2-7	CASSLLSQASGAREQYF	TGTGCCAGCAGTTTACTGTCCCAGGCTAGCGGGGCCCGCGAGCAGTACTTC
TRBD2	many	TRBV27	TRBJ2-3	CASSSLLAGGMDTQYF	TGTGCCAGCAGTTCCCTACTAGCGGGAGGGATGGATACGCAGTATTTT
TRBD2	many	TRBV29-1	TRBJ2-7	CSVDLIRTSGRSGVSYEQYF	TGCAGCGTTGACCTGATCAGGACTAGCGGGAGATCAGGTGTGTCCTACGAGCAGTACTTC
TRBD2	NA	TRBV7-8	TRBJ2-2	CASSLVLAGNTGELFF	TGTGCCAGCAGCTTGGTGCTAGCGGGGAACACCGGGGAGCTGTTTTTT
NA	few	TRBV10-3	TRBJ2-7	CAISELGPGGQYF	TGTGCCATCAGTGAGCTAGGCCCGGGCGGGCAGTACTTC
TRBD2	NA	TRBV20-1	TRBJ2-1	CSAIGLAGAGNEQFF	TGCAGTGCTATCGGACTAGCGGGAGCCGGCAATGAGCAGTTCTTC
NA	NA	TRBV7-3	TRBJ2-1	CASSLSSGGSYNEQFF	TGTGCCAGCAGTCTTTCCTCTGGGGGCTCCTACAATGAGCAGTTCTTC
NA	few	TRBV9	TRBJ2-7	CASSAGATSYEQYF	TGTGCCAGCAGCGCAGGGGCTACCTCCTACGAGCAGTACTTC
NA	many	TRBV4-1	TRBJ2-7	CASSHRLLKTYEQYF	TGCGCCAGCAGCCACAGACTACTAAAGACCTACGAGCAGTACTTC
TRBD2	many	TRBV27	TRBJ2-3	CASSFLAESTDTQYF	TGTGCCAGCAGTTTTCTAGCGGAGAGCACAGATACGCAGTATTTT
TRBD1	many	TRBV2	TRBJ2-7	CASSPTGGLPYEQYF	TGTGCCAGCAGTCCGACAGGGGGTTTACCCTACGAGCAGTACTTC
TRBD1	NA	TRBV4-1	TRBJ1-5	CACSQESGRTGINQPQHF	TGCGCCTGCAGCCAAGAAAGCGGCCGGACAGGCATCAATCAGCCCCAGCATTTT
TRBD2	many	TRBV29-1	TRBJ2-1	CSVEGRLAAYNEQFF	TGCAGCGTTGAAGGGCGACTAGCGGCCTACAATGAGCAGTTCTTC
TRBD2	many	TRBV27	TRBJ2-1	CASSGSTSAGYNEQFF	TGTGCCAGCAGCGGCTCGACTAGCGCTGGCTACAATGAGCAGTTCTTC
NA	NA	TRBV7-3	TRBJ2-1	CASGPSPAQQDPYSYNEQFF	TGTGCCAGCGGCCCTAGTCCCGCCCAACAGGATCCCTACTCCTACAATGAGCAGTTCTTC
TRBD2	medium-sized	TRBV7-2	TRBJ2-3	CASSLGRVSSGSRATDTQYF	TGTGCCAGCAGCTTAGGCCGGGTGTCTAGCGGGAGTCGGGCGACAGATACGCAGTATTTT
NA	many	TRBV4-3	TRBJ2-7	CASSQDRGFPEQYF	TGCGCCAGCAGCCAAGATCGCGGTTTTCCCGAGCAGTACTTC
NA	many	TRBV19	TRBJ1-2	CASSLLMSYGYTF	TGTGCCAGTAGTCTCCTGATGTCCTATGGCTACACCTTC
NA	many	TRBV10-3	TRBJ2-2	CAISGQENTGELFF	TGTGCCATCAGTGGACAGGAGAACACCGGGGAGCTGTTTTTT
TRBD1	many	TRBV5-1	TRBJ1-1	CASSFTGGVRAEAFF	TGCGCCAGCAGCTTTACAGGGGGCGTAAGGGCTGAAGCTTTCTTT
TRBD2	few	TRBV11-2	TRBJ2-1	CASSLELAGNRDEQFF	TGTGCCAGCAGCTTGGAACTAGCGGGAAATAGGGATGAGCAGTTCTTC
NA	many	TRBV12-3/TRBV12-4	TRBJ2-3	CASSLAQDTQYF	TGTGCCAGCAGTTTAGCTCAGGATACGCAGTATTTT
NA	many	TRBV10-3	TRBJ1-5	CAISESQPQHF	TGTGCCATCAGTGAGAGTCAGCCCCAGCATTTT
NA	few	TRBV5-6	TRBJ1-4	CASSWGGSEKLFF	TGTGCCAGCAGCTGGGGAGGGAGTGAAAAACTGTTTTTT
TRBD1	many	TRBV28	TRBJ2-7	CASSGTGVFRAGYF	TGTGCCAGCAGTGGGACAGGGGTCTTCCGCGCGGGGTACTTC
NA	few	TRBV27	TRBJ2-7	CASSLYGSYEQYF	TGTGCCAGCAGTTTATACGGCTCCTACGAGCAGTACTTC
NA	many	TRBV29-1	TRBJ2-7	CSVELVNVGLSSYEQYF	TGCAGCGTTGAACTCGTGAATGTCGGGCTGAGCTCCTACGAGCAGTACTTC
TRBD1	many	TRBV29-1	TRBJ2-7	CSVEVGPGQGPYEQYF	TGCAGCGTTGAAGTGGGACCGGGACAGGGACCCTACGAGCAGTACTTC
NA	many	TRBV7-9	TRBJ2-4	CASSLAIAKNIQYF	TGTGCCAGCAGCTTAGCCATAGCCAAAAACATTCAGTACTTC
TRBD1	few	TRBV27	TRBJ1-4	CASSPTDRGREKLFF	TGTGCCAGCAGTCCGACCGACAGGGGAAGGGAAAAACTGTTTTTT
NA	many	TRBV6-2/TRBV6-3	TRBJ1-1	CASSYSSRGYTEAFF	TGTGCCAGCAGTTACTCGAGTCGGGGGTACACTGAAGCTTTCTTT
NA	many	TRBV30	TRBJ2-1	CAGITDTYNEQFF	TGTGCCGGGATAACAGATACCTACAATGAGCAGTTCTTC
TRBD1	many	TRBV30	TRBJ2-1	CAWGTGTGDNEQFF	TGTGCCTGGGGAACCGGGACAGGCGACAATGAGCAGTTCTTC
TRBD2	NA	TRBV27	TRBJ2-7	CASSLSLAGGEQYF	TGTGCCAGCAGTTTATCTCTAGCGGGAGGGGAGCAGTACTTC
NA	NA	TRBV18	TRBJ2-1	CASSPDSYEQFF	TGTGCCAGCTCGCCGGACAGCTATGAGCAGTTCTTC